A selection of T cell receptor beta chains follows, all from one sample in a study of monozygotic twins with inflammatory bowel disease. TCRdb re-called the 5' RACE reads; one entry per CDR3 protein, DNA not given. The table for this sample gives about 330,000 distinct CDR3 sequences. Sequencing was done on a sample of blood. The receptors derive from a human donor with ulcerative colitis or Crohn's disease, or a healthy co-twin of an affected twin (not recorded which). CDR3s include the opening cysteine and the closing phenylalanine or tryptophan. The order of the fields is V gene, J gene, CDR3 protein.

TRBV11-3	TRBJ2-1	CASSLAATPYNEQFF
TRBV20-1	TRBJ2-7	CSARGGSRDNYEQYF
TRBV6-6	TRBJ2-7	CASSSPAYYEQYF
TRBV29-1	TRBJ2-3	CSVGDSLGGTQYF
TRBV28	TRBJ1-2	CASSYPQTTGGYGYTF
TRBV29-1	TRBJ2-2	CSVELGRAGELFF
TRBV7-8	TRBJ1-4	CASSLGHQVPTNEKLFF
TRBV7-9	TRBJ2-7	CASSLFGRGRDNYEQYF
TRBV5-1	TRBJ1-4	CASSLGGATNEKLFF
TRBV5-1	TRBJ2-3	CASSPSNENTQYF
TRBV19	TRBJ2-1	CASWDPDRVRGEQFF
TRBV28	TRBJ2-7	CATAGPNGNYEQYF
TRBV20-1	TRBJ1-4	CSATGGGRDYATNEKLFF
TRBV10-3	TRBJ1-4	CAISENLATNEKLVF
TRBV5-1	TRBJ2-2	CASSSTGAGELFF
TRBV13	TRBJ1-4	CASSFGAGDEKLFF
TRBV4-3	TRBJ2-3	CASSQETSGGADTQYF
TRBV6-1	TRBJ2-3	CASSLERAATDTQYF
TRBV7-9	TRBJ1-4	CASSLQGRVWEKLFF
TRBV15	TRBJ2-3	CATSRVTDTQYF
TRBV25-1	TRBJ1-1	CASSEYGVDTEAFF
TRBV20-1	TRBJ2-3	CSARPGTSGLRITDTQYF
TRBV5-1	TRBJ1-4	CASSLAPNEKLFF
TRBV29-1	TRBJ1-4	CSVGGSVDTNEKLFF
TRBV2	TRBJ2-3	CASSETSGRAQPKPF
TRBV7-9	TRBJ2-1	CAGSLTSGGNEQFF
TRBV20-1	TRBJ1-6	CSVGGQRYSPLHF
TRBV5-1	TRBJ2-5	CASSPTGGLETQYF
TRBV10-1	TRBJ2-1	CASSDMGASSYNEQFF
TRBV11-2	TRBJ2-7	CASSLWGLLFGDEQYF
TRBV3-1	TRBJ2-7	CASSQERAGNYEQYF
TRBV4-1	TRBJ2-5	CASLGQGKETQYF
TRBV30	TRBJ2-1	CAWSDGGGGQRDEQFF
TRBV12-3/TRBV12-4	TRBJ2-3	CASSFVLYTDTQYF
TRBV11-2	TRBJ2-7	CASSAQSGTALYEQYF
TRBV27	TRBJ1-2	CASSLVSGGLGYTF
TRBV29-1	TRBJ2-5	CSVEEWSPGTGGSFQETQYF
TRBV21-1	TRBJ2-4	CASSKPLVPRAPENIQYF
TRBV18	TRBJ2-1	CASSPRSSSYNEQFF
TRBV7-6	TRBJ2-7	CASSFSEAYEQYF
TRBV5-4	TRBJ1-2	CASRPRESARGGGYTF
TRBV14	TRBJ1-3	CASSPEISGNTIYF
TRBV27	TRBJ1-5	CASSVQGQAGQPQHF
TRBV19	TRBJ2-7	CASSIKGDYAYEQYF
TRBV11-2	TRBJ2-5	CASSLNGRGLQETQYF
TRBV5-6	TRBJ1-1	CASSLAQGPGLLNTEAFF
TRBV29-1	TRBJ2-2	CSARIPSGVAGQRYTGELFF
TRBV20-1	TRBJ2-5	CSASRPGTSRETQYF
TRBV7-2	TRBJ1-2	CASSLWQVGYGYTF
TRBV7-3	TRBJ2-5	CASSLTGDPQETQYF
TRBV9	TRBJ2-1	CASSVTAGGTYNEQFF
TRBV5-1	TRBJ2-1	CASSLGGWSSYNEQFF
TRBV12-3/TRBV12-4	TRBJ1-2	CASLPRGGGGYTF